The 28 T cell receptor beta chains below come from one sample, sequenced in a study of blood T cell repertoires in COVID-19 (dated by TCRdb to about 2020). The method behind the library was the immunoSEQ multiplex PCR assay. Here the immuneACCESS table is served through TCRdb, limited to in-frame sequences with V and J called. Missing clones are a known gap in these copies; in checked studies unresolved V genes cover under half, and the rest lacks a known reason. In all, the sample holds roughly 250,000 clones, and approximately 90% of those were seen once. The top ten hold about 6% of the sample. What was sequenced was PBMCs or T cells enriched from blood (not recorded which). The receptors stem from a woman between 25 and 40 years old with acute COVID-19.

The rearrangement joins TRBV2 to TRBJ2-3; D call uncertain. Germline-derived CDR1 and CDR2 are SNHLY and FYNNEI. V dropped 10 bases and J dropped 6 bases, with 14 bases sitting between them. This CDR3 has 12 residues. The CDR3 sequence: CATSLTLDTQYF. The CDR3 nucleotides read TGTGCCACCTCGCTGACTCTTGATACGCAGTATTTT.

This clone was counted a single time. The rearrangement uses TRBV7-3 and TRBJ2-1, with 8 bases fitting TRBD1. V was clipped by 4 bases and J by 7 bases; unmatched bases: 6. CDR3 length: 14 residues. Per germline, CDR1 SGHTA and CDR2 FQGTGA. The CDR3 loop is CASSSDRVQNEQFF. In nucleotides, the CDR3 is TGTGCCAGCAGCTCGGACAGGGTTCAGAATGAGCAGTTCTTC. Combining the CDR3 with reference TRBV7-3 and TRBJ2-1 gives the whole variable domain GAGVSQTPSNKVTEKGKYVELRCDPISGHTALYWYRQSLGQGPEFLIYFQGTGAADDSGLPNDRFFAVRPEGSVSTLKIQRTERGDSAVYLCASSSDRVQNEQFFGPGTRLTVL.

The CDR3 coding sequence is TGTGCCAGCAGCTTCGATGGGGCTATAAGCACTGAAGCTTTCTTT. The encoded protein is CASSFDGAISTEAFF. The V gene is TRBV5-8, the J gene TRBJ1-1, with D possibly being TRBD1 (5 bases). CDR1 and CDR2 (germline): SGHTS, YDEGEE. The CDR3 contains 15 residues. V shed 2 bases and J shed 4 bases, with 15 bases lying between them. The entire variable domain, with the rest obtained from reference TRBV5-8 and TRBJ1-1, is as follows: EAGVTQSPTHLIKTRGQQATLRCSPISGHTSVYWYQQALGLGLQFLLWYDEGEERNRGNFPPRFSGRQFPNYSSELNVNALELEDSALYLCASSFDGAISTEAFFGQGTRLTVV.

As concerns this clone: This CDR3 is also generated by other DNA sequences in the sample. The rearrangement uses TRBV9 and TRBJ2-5, with D possibly TRBD2 on 6 matching bases. V lost 0 bases to trimming and J lost 2 bases, with 8 bases between them. Per germline, CDR1 SGDLS and CDR2 YYNGEE. The CDR3 has 14 residues. CDR3 protein: CASSVGGGQETQYF. The CDR3 DNA reads TGTGCCAGCAGCGTAGGCGGAGGGCAAGAGACCCAGTACTTC.

This rearrangement joins TRBV11-2 to TRBJ1-1, with 7 positions matching TRBD1. CDR1 SGHAT and CDR2 FQNNGV come from the germline V gene. The CDR3 has 17 amino acids. Germline trimming cut 5 bases from V and 5 bases from J; bases unmatched to any gene: 17. CDR3: CASSAMGAGGRGTEAFF. Here the CDR3 DNA reads TGTGCCAGCAGCGCTATGGGTGCAGGGGGTCGGGGGACTGAAGCTTTCTTT.

This rearrangement joins TRBV10-3 to TRBJ2-5, with TRBD1 matching 8 bases. The CDR3 consists of 15 residues. CDR1 is ENHRY and CDR2 is SYGVKD in the germline V gene. Losses at the gene ends were 6 bases for V and 2 bases for J; bases not matched to a gene: 8. CDR3 region: CAIRSATGDQETQYF. CDR3 bases: TGTGCCATCAGAAGCGCGACAGGGGATCAAGAGACCCAGTACTTC.

The genes are TRBV2 and TRBJ1-1; 8 bases line up with TRBD1. CDR3 length equals 15 residues. Trimming cost V 6 bases and J 0 bases; bases outside gene matches: 6. Germline lookup yields CDR1 SNHLY and CDR2 FYNNEI. CDR3 protein: CASSPRQGMNTEAFF. CDR3 nucleotides: TGTGCCAGCAGCCCCAGACAGGGGATGAACACTGAAGCTTTCTTT.

The gene calls are TRBV4-1 and TRBJ2-1, with D possibly matching TRBD1 (6 bases). V was pared by 1 base and J by 6 bases, with 13 bases between. There are 15 residues in the CDR3. CDR1 is MGHRA, CDR2 YSYEKL, per germline. The CDR3 bases are TGCGCCAGCAGCCAAGTAGGGGTAGGGGGCAATGAGCAGTTCTTC. Protein sequence: CASSQVGVGGNEQFF.

This clone has just a few counts. The V gene is TRBV19, the J gene TRBJ2-1, with 8 nucleotides matching TRBD2. The length of the CDR3 is 15 residues. J lost 7 bases, V lost 2 bases, and 7 bases had no gene match. From germline, CDR1 is LNHDA and CDR2 SQIVND (reference sequence). CDR3 bases: TGTGCCAGTAGTATATCTAGCCGGGGGGGGAATGAGCAGTTCTTC. Translation: CASSISSRGGNEQFF. Full variable domain (remainder filled in from reference TRBV19 and TRBJ2-1): DGGITQSPKYLFRKEGQNVTLSCEQNLNHDAMYWYRQDPGQGLRLIYYSQIVNDFQKGDIAEGYSVSREKKESFPLTVTSAQKNPTAFYLCASSISSRGGNEQFFGPGTRLTVL.

V is TRBV28 and J is TRBJ1-2; D gene unclear. There are 13 residues in the CDR3. V lost 3 bases and J lost 4, with 9 bases in between. Germline V gene lookup returns CDR1 MDHEN and CDR2 SYDVKM. The CDR3 reads CASSLGRSYGYTF. The CDR3 nucleotides are TGTGCCAGCAGTTTGGGCCGTTCCTATGGCTACACCTTC.

V is TRBV5-6 and J is TRBJ2-1; unclear D gene. V lost 1 base, J lost 6 bases, and 2 bases lay in between. Per germline, CDR1 SGHDT and CDR2 YYEEEE. The CDR3 sequence is 11 residues long. The CDR3 here is CASSLLNEQFF. DNA of the CDR3: TGTGCCAGCAGCTTGCTCAATGAGCAGTTCTTC.

The V gene is TRBV21-1, the J gene TRBJ1-4; TRBD1 is the table's D call, not checked against the DNA. TRBV21-1 represents a pseudogene. CDR3 length equals 13 residues. The CDR3 nucleotides read TGTGCCAGGGACAGGGAAGCTAATGAAAAACTGTTTTTT. It yields the protein CARDREANEKLFF.

The chain couples TRBV29-1 to TRBJ2-7; D gene uncertain. Germline-derived CDR1 and CDR2 are SQVTM and ANQGSEA. This CDR3 is 12 amino acids long. Trimming cost V 5 bases and J 4 bases, with 12 bases left between them. The CDR3 bases are TGCAGCGTTAGTGCAAATCAGTACGAGCAGTACTTC. It codes for CSVSANQYEQYF.

The chain recombines TRBV29-1 with TRBJ2-2, with D tentatively TRBD1 (5 bases). The CDR3 consists of 12 residues. Germline CDR1 is SQVTM and CDR2 is ANQGSEA. Trimming took off 4 bases at V and 4 bases at J, with 7 bases between the two ends. The CDR3 is CSVGGRTGELFF. CDR3 coding DNA: TGCAGCGTTGGGGGCCGCACCGGGGAGCTGTTTTTT.

CDR3 in DNA: TGTGCCAGCAGCTTATCCGTCGGCTCCTACGAGCAGTACTTC. It translates to CASSLSVGSYEQYF. This chain joins TRBV7-9 and TRBJ2-7, with D uncertain. Trimming pared 2 bases from V and 0 bases from J, leaving 8 bases between. The germline CDR1 and CDR2 sequences are SEHNR and FQNEAQ (reference sequence). The CDR3 is 14 residues long.

This chain links TRBV29-1 with TRBJ2-3; tentative D call: TRBD2 (7 bases). Germline V gene lookup returns CDR1 SQVTM and CDR2 ANQGSEA. V lost 6 bases and J lost 4, with 14 bases in between. The CDR3 contains 13 residues. CDR3 in DNA: TGCAGCGTGGGGGGGCGATGGCCAGATACGCAGTATTTT. Amino acid sequence: CSVGGRWPDTQYF.

The chain carries TRBV2 and TRBJ2-3; 7 bases are a match to TRBD2. CDR1 SNHLY and CDR2 FYNNEI come from the germline V gene. The CDR3 runs to 15 residues. V gave up 7 bases and J gave up 2 bases; unmatched junction bases: 9. CDR3 DNA: TGTGCCAGCAATCCGCGGGGGATGTTCACAGATACGCAGTATTTT. Its translation is CASNPRGMFTDTQYF.

V is TRBV5-6 and J is TRBJ2-1, with 13 bases identical to TRBD2. CDR1 and CDR2 (germline): SGHDT, YYEEEE. CDR3 length equals 15 residues. Trimming removed 4 bases from V and 9 bases from J; junction bases left unmatched: 7. CDR3 bases: TGTGCCAGCAGCAGAAGGACTAGCGGGAGTGGTGAGCAGTTCTTC. This gives the protein CASSRRTSGSGEQFF.

This chain links TRBV30 with TRBJ1-1; the D gene is possibly TRBD1 (5 bases). V shed 7 bases and J shed 3 bases, with 18 bases lying between them. CDR1 and CDR2 from the germline V gene are GTSNPN and SVGIG (reference sequence). This CDR3 contains 14 residues. The CDR3 coding sequence is TGTGCCTACCGGCGGGGGAGGGTGGACACTGAAGCTTTCTTT. It specifies CAYRRGRVDTEAFF.

In its sample, this clone was seen once. The chain couples TRBV18 to TRBJ2-7; possibly TRBD1 for D (6 bases). Germline V gives CDR1 KGHSH, CDR2 LQKENI. This CDR3 is 15 amino acids long. V lost 3 bases and J lost 4, with 16 bases in between. The CDR3 here is CASSPQGSPTYEQYF. DNA of the CDR3: TGTGCCAGCTCACCCCAGGGGAGCCCCACTTACGAGCAGTACTTC.

The chain recombines TRBV7-2 with TRBJ1-3, with D possibly matching TRBD1 (6 bases). Germline V gene sequence: CDR1 SGHTA, CDR2 FQGNSA. The V end lost 5 bases, the J end lost 4 bases, and 15 bases lay between the germline ends. The CDR3 is 15 amino acids. The CDR3 nucleotides read TGTGCCAGCAGCCCCGACACAGGGCGCGGAAACACCATATATTTT. Residues: CASSPDTGRGNTIYF. Based on the CDR3 plus reference TRBV7-2 and TRBJ1-3, the full variable domain is GAGVSQSPSNKVTEKGKDVELRCDPISGHTALYWYRQSLGQGLEFLIYFQGNSAPDKSGLPSDRFSAERTGGSVSTLTIQRTQQEDSAVYLCASSPDTGRGNTIYFGEGSWLTVV.

The chain has TRBV19 and TRBJ2-3; 8 nucleotides agree with TRBD1. V trimming: 3 bases; J trimming: 1 base; junction bases outside the gene matches: 9. Germline CDR1 is LNHDA and CDR2 is SQIVND (reference sequence). This CDR3 is built from 17 residues. CDR3 amino acids: CASSMLQGALGTDTQYF. The CDR3 DNA reads as TGTGCCAGTAGTATGCTGCAGGGGGCGCTTGGCACAGATACGCAGTATTTT.

This chain uses TRBV14 with TRBJ2-3; D remains ambiguous. This CDR3 has 12 amino acids. Per the germline V gene, CDR1 is SGHDN and CDR2 is FVKESK. Deletions cut 1 base from V and 5 bases from J, with 4 bases between. CDR3 region: CASSQGQDTQYF. The CDR3 nucleotides read TGTGCCAGCAGCCAAGGTCAAGATACGCAGTATTTT. Full variable domain (rest looked up from reference TRBV14 and TRBJ2-3): EAGVTQFPSHSVIEKGQTVTLRCDPISGHDNLYWYRRVMGKEIKFLLHFVKESKQDESGMPNNRFLAERTGGTYSTLKVQPAELEDSGVYFCASSQGQDTQYFGPGTRLTVL.

The count of this clone is one. The chain carries TRBV2 and TRBJ1-2; 7 bases match TRBD1. The CDR3 length is 12 residues. Germline V gene sequence: CDR1 SNHLY, CDR2 FYNNEI. With V trimmed by 3 bases and J by 8 bases, 3 bases remained unmatched. The CDR3 DNA sequence: TGTGCCAGCAGTGACGACAGGGTAGGCTACACCTTC. This gives the protein CASSDDRVGYTF.

CDR3 DNA sequence: TGTGCCAGCAGTGAAGTGTCGGCAGGGTTGTCTGGGGCCAACGTCCTGACTTTC. Translation gives CASSEVSAGLSGANVLTF. The gene calls are TRBV6-1 and TRBJ2-6; maybe TRBD1 (5 bases). The V and J ends lost 1 base and 1 base respectively, with 14 bases between them. This CDR3 region has 18 residues. Germline CDR1 is MNHNS and CDR2 is SASEGT.

This clone has more than one count but fewer than ten. The chain uses TRBV18 and TRBJ2-1; TRBD2 aligns across 9 bases. CDR3 length equals 15 residues. Losses at the gene ends were 2 bases for V and 4 bases for J; bases not matched to a gene: 3. CDR1 is KGHSH and CDR2 is LQKENI in the germline V gene. The CDR3 region is CASSPALAGYNEQFF. The CDR3 nucleotides read TGTGCCAGCTCACCAGCGCTAGCGGGGTACAATGAGCAGTTCTTC.

This clone has only a few counts. This CDR3 reads CASSRSGTRNSPLHF. The CDR3 region has the DNA TGCGCCAGCAGCCGTTCCGGGACTCGTAATTCACCCCTCCACTTT. The V gene is TRBV4-1, the J gene TRBJ1-6, with TRBD1 as a possible D gene (5 bases). V was cut by 4 bases and J by 6 bases, with 13 bases left in between. The CDR3 spans 15 residues. CDR1 and CDR2 from the germline V gene are MGHRA and YSYEKL.

This clone was seen once. This chain links TRBV6-5 with TRBJ1-1; unclear D gene. V lost 8 bases and J lost 6, with 13 bases in between. This CDR3 is 12 amino acids long. Germline loops: CDR1 MNHEY, CDR2 SVGAGI. CDR3 loop: CASLNVAAEAFF. The CDR3 DNA sequence: TGTGCCAGCTTGAATGTCGCAGCTGAAGCTTTCTTT.